A selection of T cell receptor beta chains follows, all from one sample in a study of T cell responses to AZD1222 COVID-19 vaccine. Here immunoSEQ multiplex PCR was the method, and the copy in TCRdb shows in-frame clones only, minus some. The table records tens of thousands of clones, nearly 90% of them present only once. This specimen consisted of peripheral blood, obtained 28 days after the second AZD1222 dose. All receptors come from an adult who received the AZD1222 COVID-19 vaccine. CDR3s include the opening cysteine and the closing phenylalanine or tryptophan. Each record gives: V gene, J gene, D gene, clone size, CDR3 protein, CDR3 DNA. The D gene is left open where the match is weak. Clone size is not always given. Where it is, it says once, few, many or a class for expanded clones.

TRBV5-1,TRBJ2-2,.,.,CASKDTLLGTGELFF,TGCGCCAGCAAGGACACTCTACTAGGCACCGGGGAGCTGTTTTTT
TRBV7-3,TRBJ1-5,.,few,CASSLTAGPHQPQHF,TGTGCCAGCAGCTTAACGGCCGGCCCTCACCAGCCCCAGCATTTT
TRBV7-8,TRBJ2-5,.,few,CASSLGQEETQYF,TGTGCCAGCAGCTTAGGACAAGAAGAGACCCAGTACTTC
TRBV5-1,TRBJ2-1,.,.,CASSLDEGEQFF,TGCGCCAGCAGCTTGGACGAAGGTGAGCAGTTCTTC
TRBV5-4,TRBJ2-2,.,.,CASSWASPGELFF,TGTGCCAGCAGCTGGGCTTCTCCCGGGGAGCTGTTTTTT
TRBV20-1,TRBJ1-5,.,.,CSAREKGSQHF,TGCAGTGCTAGAGAAAAGGGGTCCCAGCATTTT
TRBV27,TRBJ1-6,.,.,CASSLRETEATLHF,TGTGCCAGCAGTTTGAGGGAGACCGAAGCGACCCTCCACTTT
TRBV5-1,TRBJ1-4,.,.,CASADGLAPTNEKLFF,TGCGCCAGCGCAGACGGTTTGGCCCCAACTAATGAAAAACTGTTTTTT
TRBV19,TRBJ2-7,.,.,CATGEGGYEQYF,TGTGCCACAGGAGAGGGCGGATACGAGCAGTACTTC
TRBV5-1,TRBJ2-3,TRBD1,.,CASSLRGQGSDTQYF,TGCGCCAGCAGCTTGAGGGGACAGGGTTCAGATACGCAGTATTTT
TRBV9,TRBJ1-4,TRBD1,.,CASSARDRESEKLFF,TGTGCCAGCAGCGCCCGGGACAGGGAGTCCGAAAAACTGTTTTTT
TRBV5-1,TRBJ1-2,.,.,CASSLGKNYGYTF,TGCGCCAGCAGCTTGGGGAAAAACTATGGCTACACCTTC
TRBV2,TRBJ2-3,TRBD2,once,CASKVRLASTDTQYF,TGTGCCAGCAAGGTGAGACTAGCCAGCACAGATACGCAGTATTTT
TRBV25-1,TRBJ1-3,.,.,CASSPRGGNTIYF,TGTGCCAGCAGCCCGAGGGGAGGAAACACCATATATTTT
TRBV5-5,TRBJ1-2,.,.,CASSLQFGGYTF,TGTGCCAGCAGCTTACAGTTTGGCGGCTACACCTTC
TRBV7-2,TRBJ1-2,.,.,CASSPEFFYGYTF,TGTGCCAGCAGCCCAGAATTTTTCTATGGCTACACCTTC
TRBV18,TRBJ1-1,.,.,CASSPPPGNTEAFF,TGTGCCAGCTCACCTCCCCCGGGGAACACTGAAGCTTTCTTT
TRBV6-1,TRBJ2-5,.,.,CASSEIAPTWTQYF,TGTGCCAGCAGTGAGATCGCCCCCACATGGACCCAGTACTTC
TRBV7-3,TRBJ1-6,.,.,CASPWPFYNSPLHF,TGTGCCAGCCCATGGCCCTTCTATAATTCACCCCTCCACTTT
TRBV6-5,TRBJ2-7,.,.,CASSWAAGSYEQYF,TGTGCCAGCAGTTGGGCCGCAGGGTCCTACGAGCAGTACTTC
TRBV7-9,TRBJ2-5,.,.,CASSLVVGTQETQYF,TGTGCCAGCAGCTTAGTGGTGGGAACCCAAGAGACCCAGTACTTC
TRBV15,TRBJ1-2,TRBD1,.,CATSREPGQNYGYTF,TGTGCCACCAGCAGGGAGCCGGGACAGAACTATGGCTACACCTTC